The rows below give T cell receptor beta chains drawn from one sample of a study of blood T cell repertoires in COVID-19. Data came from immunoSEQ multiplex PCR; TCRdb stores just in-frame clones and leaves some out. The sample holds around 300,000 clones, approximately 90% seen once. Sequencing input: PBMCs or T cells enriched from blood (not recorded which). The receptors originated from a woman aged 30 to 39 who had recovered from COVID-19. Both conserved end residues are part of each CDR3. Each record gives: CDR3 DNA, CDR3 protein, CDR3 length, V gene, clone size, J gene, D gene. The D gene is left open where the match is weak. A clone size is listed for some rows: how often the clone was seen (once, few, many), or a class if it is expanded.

CDR3nt: TGTGCCAGCAGCTCGCCCGACAGGGCGAACACTGAAGCTTTCTTT
CDR3aa: CASSSPDRANTEAFF
len: 15
v_gene: TRBV7-9
abundance: NA
j_gene: TRBJ1-1
d_gene: TRBD1

CDR3nt: TGCAGTGCTAGTGTCTCCACCCAGGTAGATACGCAGTATTTT
CDR3aa: CSASVSTQVDTQYF
len: 14
v_gene: TRBV20-1
abundance: NA
j_gene: TRBJ2-3
d_gene: NA

CDR3nt: TGTGCCAGCAGTTTAATTGGACAGGGGAGGGATACGCAGTATTTT
CDR3aa: CASSLIGQGRDTQYF
len: 15
v_gene: TRBV28
abundance: NA
j_gene: TRBJ2-3
d_gene: TRBD1

CDR3nt: TGTGCCAGCAGCTTAGGTTCTTTCTCTGGCTACACCTTC
CDR3aa: CASSLGSFSGYTF
len: 13
v_gene: TRBV11-2
abundance: once
j_gene: TRBJ1-2
d_gene: NA

CDR3nt: TGTGCCAGCAGTGTGGACAGGGTTAATGGCTACACCTTC
CDR3aa: CASSVDRVNGYTF
len: 13
v_gene: TRBV25-1
abundance: once
j_gene: TRBJ1-2
d_gene: TRBD1

CDR3nt: TGTGCCAGCAGTGAATCTGGGACAGGGCTCAATCAGCCCCAGCATTTT
CDR3aa: CASSESGTGLNQPQHF
len: 16
v_gene: TRBV25-1
abundance: NA
j_gene: TRBJ1-5
d_gene: TRBD1

CDR3nt: TGTGCCAGCAGCTCGCTAGCGGACCGGGGGAACATTCAGTACTTC
CDR3aa: CASSSLADRGNIQYF
len: 15
v_gene: TRBV7-2
abundance: NA
j_gene: TRBJ2-4
d_gene: TRBD2

CDR3nt: TGTGCCAGCAGTTTGGGGACAGGGGTTGAGACCCAGTACTTC
CDR3aa: CASSLGTGVETQYF
len: 14
v_gene: TRBV27
abundance: NA
j_gene: TRBJ2-5
d_gene: TRBD1

CDR3nt: TGTGCCAGCAGCTTGCACGGGTCTGGTTCACCCCTCCACTTT
CDR3aa: CASSLHGSGSPLHF
len: 14
v_gene: TRBV5-5
abundance: NA
j_gene: TRBJ1-6
d_gene: NA

CDR3nt: TGTGCCAGCAGCCAAGCCGGGATAAACTACGAGCAGTACTTC
CDR3aa: CASSQAGINYEQYF
len: 14
v_gene: TRBV3-1/TRBV3-2
abundance: NA
j_gene: TRBJ2-7
d_gene: NA

CDR3nt: TGTGCCAGCAGTTCCGGACAGCCGGGTAATGAAAAACTGTTTTTT
CDR3aa: CASSSGQPGNEKLFF
len: 15
v_gene: TRBV28
abundance: few
j_gene: TRBJ1-4
d_gene: NA

CDR3nt: TGTGCCAGCTCACCACCGTCCAGCGGGGGGAATGAGCAGTTCTTC
CDR3aa: CASSPPSSGGNEQFF
len: 15
v_gene: TRBV18
abundance: NA
j_gene: TRBJ2-1
d_gene: TRBD2

CDR3nt: TGTGCCAGCAGCTCGCAGGGGGGAGCCTCCAATCAGCCCCAGCATTTT
CDR3aa: CASSSQGGASNQPQHF
len: 16
v_gene: TRBV5-6
abundance: once
j_gene: TRBJ1-5
d_gene: TRBD1

CDR3nt: TGTGCCAGCAGTTTACCGCCGGGGGGTAACCCGCTTCAGCCCCAGCATTTT
CDR3aa: CASSLPPGGNPLQPQHF
len: 17
v_gene: TRBV28
abundance: once
j_gene: TRBJ1-5
d_gene: NA

CDR3nt: TGTGCCAGCAGCTTAACTAGTCCCAATGAGCAGTTCTTC
CDR3aa: CASSLTSPNEQFF
len: 13
v_gene: TRBV7-8
abundance: NA
j_gene: TRBJ2-1
d_gene: NA

CDR3nt: TGTGCCAGCAGTTCCCCAACTAGTTTGACCTACGAGCAGTACTTC
CDR3aa: CASSSPTSLTYEQYF
len: 15
v_gene: TRBV28
abundance: NA
j_gene: TRBJ2-7
d_gene: NA

CDR3nt: TGTGCCAGCAGCCCGACAGGGGGCCCTGAAGCTTTCTTT
CDR3aa: CASSPTGGPEAFF
len: 13
v_gene: TRBV7-2
abundance: NA
j_gene: TRBJ1-1
d_gene: TRBD1

CDR3nt: TGTGCCTGGAGTCTGGCAGTCGGCAATCAGCCCCAGCATTTT
CDR3aa: CAWSLAVGNQPQHF
len: 14
v_gene: TRBV30
abundance: NA
j_gene: TRBJ1-5
d_gene: NA

CDR3nt: TGCGCCAGCAGTACGACAGGGGGTGAAGCTTTCTTT
CDR3aa: CASSTTGGEAFF
len: 12
v_gene: TRBV4-1
abundance: NA
j_gene: TRBJ1-1
d_gene: TRBD1

CDR3nt: TGTGCCAGCAGCTTATCGGGACAGGGGAACACTGAAGCTTTCTTT
CDR3aa: CASSLSGQGNTEAFF
len: 15
v_gene: TRBV7-9
abundance: few
j_gene: TRBJ1-1
d_gene: TRBD1

CDR3nt: TGTGCCAGCAGTTACTCTTCCCTCGGCCCTCCACCGGGACAGGAGAATTCACCCCTCCACTTT
CDR3aa: CASSYSSLGPPPGQENSPLHF
len: 21
v_gene: TRBV6-2/TRBV6-3
abundance: NA
j_gene: TRBJ1-6
d_gene: TRBD1

CDR3nt: TGTGCCAGTGGGCCCATCCATAAGAACACTGAAGCTTTCTTT
CDR3aa: CASGPIHKNTEAFF
len: 14
v_gene: TRBV19
abundance: once
j_gene: TRBJ1-1
d_gene: NA

CDR3nt: TGTGCCAGCAGTAAAATTCGACAGGACCTAGGTGGCTACACCTTC
CDR3aa: CASSKIRQDLGGYTF
len: 15
v_gene: TRBV28
abundance: NA
j_gene: TRBJ1-2
d_gene: NA

CDR3nt: TGTACTAGCGGGACCTACAATGAGCAGTTCTTC
CDR3aa: CTSGTYNEQFF
len: 11
v_gene: TRBV6-6
abundance: NA
j_gene: TRBJ2-1
d_gene: TRBD2

CDR3nt: TGCGCCAGCAGCTTTGCCGGGACAGCTGACGGCTACACCTTC
CDR3aa: CASSFAGTADGYTF
len: 14
v_gene: TRBV5-1
abundance: NA
j_gene: TRBJ1-2
d_gene: TRBD1

CDR3nt: TGTGCCAGCAGCTGGGACAGGGGAAAGGTAAACGGCTACACCTTC
CDR3aa: CASSWDRGKVNGYTF
len: 15
v_gene: TRBV5-6
abundance: NA
j_gene: TRBJ1-2
d_gene: TRBD1

CDR3nt: TGTGCCAGCAGTTACCGAGCGGGGGCGAACACCGGGGAGCTGTTTTTT
CDR3aa: CASSYRAGANTGELFF
len: 16
v_gene: TRBV6-5
abundance: NA
j_gene: TRBJ2-2
d_gene: TRBD2

CDR3nt: TGTGCCAGCAGCCAAGCTAGTAGCAATCAGCCCCAGCATTTT
CDR3aa: CASSQASSNQPQHF
len: 14
v_gene: TRBV3-1/TRBV3-2
abundance: NA
j_gene: TRBJ1-5
d_gene: NA

CDR3nt: TGTGCCAGTAGTTTAGAGACAGGAAGCTCCTACAATGAGCAGTTCTTC
CDR3aa: CASSLETGSSYNEQFF
len: 16
v_gene: TRBV19
abundance: NA
j_gene: TRBJ2-1
d_gene: NA

CDR3nt: TGTGCCAGTAGTACCCGGGGAGGTCTGGGTACCTCCTACGAGCAGTACTTC
CDR3aa: CASSTRGGLGTSYEQYF
len: 17
v_gene: TRBV19
abundance: few
j_gene: TRBJ2-7
d_gene: NA

CDR3nt: TGTGCCAGCAGCCAAGATCTGCAGGGTACCACTGAAGCTTTCTTT
CDR3aa: CASSQDLQGTTEAFF
len: 15
v_gene: TRBV4-2
abundance: NA
j_gene: TRBJ1-1
d_gene: NA

CDR3nt: TGTGCCAGCACCCGGGGAGTGAACACCGGGGAGCTGTTTTTT
CDR3aa: CASTRGVNTGELFF
len: 14
v_gene: TRBV9
abundance: NA
j_gene: TRBJ2-2
d_gene: NA

CDR3nt: TGTGCCAGCAGCGTAGGCGGGGGCACCACAGATACGCAGTATTTT
CDR3aa: CASSVGGGTTDTQYF
len: 15
v_gene: TRBV9
abundance: NA
j_gene: TRBJ2-3
d_gene: NA

CDR3nt: TGTGCCAGCAGCTGGGACAGCTCCACCGGGGAGCTGTTTTTT
CDR3aa: CASSWDSSTGELFF
len: 14
v_gene: TRBV7-9
abundance: NA
j_gene: TRBJ2-2
d_gene: TRBD1

CDR3nt: TGTGCCAGCAGTCCCACCGCCGGACGGGGGAACAATGAGCAGTTCTTC
CDR3aa: CASSPTAGRGNNEQFF
len: 16
v_gene: TRBV28
abundance: NA
j_gene: TRBJ2-1
d_gene: NA

CDR3nt: TGCGCCAGCAGCCAAGGATGGGCTAGCGGGTCCTACGAGCAGTACTTC
CDR3aa: CASSQGWASGSYEQYF
len: 16
v_gene: TRBV4-3
abundance: NA
j_gene: TRBJ2-7
d_gene: TRBD2

CDR3nt: TGTGCCAGCAGTTTCGGGAGAACAGATACGCAGTATTTT
CDR3aa: CASSFGRTDTQYF
len: 13
v_gene: TRBV28
abundance: NA
j_gene: TRBJ2-3
d_gene: NA

CDR3nt: TGTGCCAGCAGCTTAAACAGGGTTATGAACACTGAAGCTTTCTTT
CDR3aa: CASSLNRVMNTEAFF
len: 15
v_gene: TRBV5-4
abundance: NA
j_gene: TRBJ1-1
d_gene: NA

CDR3nt: TGTGCCAGCAGTGAATCAGGGACAGGGGTATACGAGCAGTACTTC
CDR3aa: CASSESGTGVYEQYF
len: 15
v_gene: TRBV2
abundance: NA
j_gene: TRBJ2-7
d_gene: TRBD1

CDR3nt: TGTGCCAGCAGCGTCCATAGCGGGAGAGGCTACGAGCAGTACTTC
CDR3aa: CASSVHSGRGYEQYF
len: 15
v_gene: TRBV9
abundance: NA
j_gene: TRBJ2-7
d_gene: TRBD2

CDR3nt: TGCGCCAGCAGCTTCCAGGGGGCGAACACTGAAGCTTTCTTT
CDR3aa: CASSFQGANTEAFF
len: 14
v_gene: TRBV5-1
abundance: NA
j_gene: TRBJ1-1
d_gene: TRBD1

CDR3nt: TGTGCCAGCAGCATAGACAGGGTAAATTCACCCCTCCACTTT
CDR3aa: CASSIDRVNSPLHF
len: 14
v_gene: TRBV7-2
abundance: NA
j_gene: TRBJ1-6
d_gene: TRBD1

CDR3nt: TGTGCCAGCAGCTTTGGGGCAGACAAACCCTACGAGCAGTACTTC
CDR3aa: CASSFGADKPYEQYF
len: 15
v_gene: TRBV7-2
abundance: NA
j_gene: TRBJ2-7
d_gene: NA

CDR3nt: TGTGCCAGCAGCTCCGTTGTTGAGCAGTACTTC
CDR3aa: CASSSVVEQYF
len: 11
v_gene: TRBV7-9
abundance: NA
j_gene: TRBJ2-7
d_gene: NA

CDR3nt: TGTGCCAGCAGCTTACGGGGCGGGGGGAACTACAATGAGCAGTTCTTC
CDR3aa: CASSLRGGGNYNEQFF
len: 16
v_gene: TRBV7-9
abundance: NA
j_gene: TRBJ2-1
d_gene: TRBD2

CDR3nt: TGCAGCGCCAGGACTCTAGGCGAGCAGTACTTC
CDR3aa: CSARTLGEQYF
len: 11
v_gene: TRBV29-1
abundance: NA
j_gene: TRBJ2-7
d_gene: NA

CDR3nt: TGTGCCAGCTCGGGGGGCAGAAATCAGCCCCAGCATTTT
CDR3aa: CASSGGRNQPQHF
len: 13
v_gene: TRBV6-4
abundance: few
j_gene: TRBJ1-5
d_gene: NA

CDR3nt: TGTGCCAGTAGTATGTACAGGGGGGGCAATCAGCCCCAGCATTTT
CDR3aa: CASSMYRGGNQPQHF
len: 15
v_gene: TRBV19
abundance: NA
j_gene: TRBJ1-5
d_gene: TRBD1

CDR3nt: TGTGCCAGCAGCCCTACTAGCGGGAGACTCGGGGAGCTGTTTTTT
CDR3aa: CASSPTSGRLGELFF
len: 15
v_gene: TRBV11-2
abundance: NA
j_gene: TRBJ2-2
d_gene: TRBD2

CDR3nt: TGTGCCAGTAGCGGGACAGACGATCAGCCCCAGCATTTT
CDR3aa: CASSGTDDQPQHF
len: 13
v_gene: TRBV19
abundance: few
j_gene: TRBJ1-5
d_gene: TRBD1

CDR3nt: TGTGCCAGCAGCCCCTGGAGAGACGGCTACACCTTC
CDR3aa: CASSPWRDGYTF
len: 12
v_gene: TRBV7-9
abundance: NA
j_gene: TRBJ1-2
d_gene: NA

CDR3nt: TGTGCCTGGAGTGTGGCAGGGGGAAGCTACGAGCAGTACTTC
CDR3aa: CAWSVAGGSYEQYF
len: 14
v_gene: TRBV30
abundance: NA
j_gene: TRBJ2-7
d_gene: TRBD1

CDR3nt: TGTGCCAGCCGAACTGCCAACAATGAGCAGTTCTTC
CDR3aa: CASRTANNEQFF
len: 12
v_gene: TRBV6-5
abundance: NA
j_gene: TRBJ2-1
d_gene: NA

CDR3nt: TGCAGCGTTGATGGGACAGGGTCCTACGAGCAGTACTTC
CDR3aa: CSVDGTGSYEQYF
len: 13
v_gene: TRBV29-1
abundance: once
j_gene: TRBJ2-7
d_gene: TRBD1